The 23 T cell receptor beta chains below were found in one sample sequenced in a study of blood T cell repertoires in COVID-19. The protocol was immunoSEQ multiplex PCR, while the TCRdb copy is restricted to in-frame clones and leaves out a portion. The repertoire has 210,000 or so clones, about 92% of them found once; the top ten carry more than 0.95%. Input material: peripheral blood. The receptors originated from a man aged 25 to 40 with acute or convalescent COVID-19.

The chain has TRBV6-5 and TRBJ2-6; perhaps TRBD1 as D (6 bases). The CDR3 runs 15 residues. V was trimmed by 10 bases and J by 0 bases, leaving 13 bases between them. The germline gives CDR1 MNHEY, CDR2 SVGAGI. CDR3 loop: CAIRQDNSGANVLTF. The CDR3 DNA sequence: TGTGCCATCCGACAGGACAACTCTGGGGCCAACGTCCTGACTTTC.

This chain uses TRBV5-1 with TRBJ1-4; 9 bases are shared with TRBD1. The CDR3 extends over 15 amino acids. Germline V lookup: CDR1 SGHRS, CDR2 YFSETQ. V shed 2 bases, J shed 8 bases, and the junction held 7 bases outside the gene matches. The CDR3 reads CASSLIQGAGEKLFF. The CDR3 DNA reads as TGCGCCAGCAGCTTAATACAGGGGGCTGGCGAAAAACTGTTTTTT.

The V gene is TRBV4-1, the J gene TRBJ1-5; D gene ambiguous. Germline CDR1 is MGHRA and CDR2 is YSYEKL. V dropped 3 bases and J dropped 4 bases, with 16 bases sitting between them. CDR3 length equals 16 residues. The CDR3 here is CASSHPLGARNQPQHF. The DNA for the CDR3 is TGCGCCAGCAGCCATCCGCTGGGCGCTCGAAATCAGCCCCAGCATTTT.

J is TRBJ2-5 and V is TRBV5-4; TRBD1 might be the D (5 bases). The germline V gene has CDR1 SGHNT and CDR2 YYREEE (reference sequence). V was pared by 6 bases and J by 4 bases, with 22 bases between. This CDR3 is built from 16 residues. In nucleotides, the CDR3 is TGTGCCAGCACTCCCGGGTCAAAGGGGCCGGGAGAGACCCAGTACTTC. It yields the protein CASTPGSKGPGETQYF.

CDR3 residues: CASKFGATNEKLFF. CDR3 coding DNA: TGTGCCAGCAAGTTTGGGGCGACTAATGAAAAACTGTTTTTT. The chain has TRBV6-6 and TRBJ1-4, with a tentative D call TRBD1 (5 bases). There are 14 residues in the CDR3. The germline V gene encodes CDR1 MNHNY and CDR2 SVGAGI (reference sequence). Trimming cost V 7 bases and J 2 bases, with 11 bases left between them.

This clone has just one count. The chain's CDR3 is CASSQGGAYNSPLHF. Written as DNA, the CDR3 is TGCGCCAGCAGCCAAGGGGGCGCCTATAATTCACCCCTCCACTTT. The V and J genes are TRBV4-1 and TRBJ1-6; the D gene is possibly TRBD1 (5 bases). The CDR3 covers 15 residues. The V end lost 1 base, the J end lost 2 bases, and 6 bases lay between the germline ends. The germline gives CDR1 MGHRA, CDR2 YSYEKL.

This chain connects TRBV4-1 to TRBJ2-2, with D hard to call. Germline CDR1 and CDR2: MGHRA and YSYEKL. Trimming pared 0 bases from V and 0 bases from J, leaving 5 bases between. The CDR3 covers 15 residues. The CDR3, as DNA: TGCGCCAGCAGCCAAGAAAACACGAACACCGGGGAGCTGTTTTTT. Translated, it gives CASSQENTNTGELFF.

This chain connects TRBV28 to TRBJ1-2; 7 bases are a match to TRBD1. This CDR3 spans 21 amino acids. Losses at the gene ends were 1 base for V and 3 bases for J; bases not matched to a gene: 23. CDR1 MDHEN and CDR2 SYDVKM come from the germline V gene. CDR3 nucleotide sequence: TGTGCCAGCAGTTTATACCTTATAGACAGGGTCGGGAGGGCAGGTGACTATGGCTACACCTTC. Amino acids: CASSLYLIDRVGRAGDYGYTF.

The J gene is TRBJ2-3, the V gene TRBV7-9, with 9 bases matching TRBD1. Trimming took 4 bases from V and 6 from J; bases not matched to a gene: 14. The CDR3 loop spans 17 amino acids. In germline, CDR1 is SEHNR, CDR2 FQNEAQ (reference sequence). The CDR3 DNA follows: TGTGCCAGCAGCTCAAGACAGGGGGGGTCACAACGGGATACGCAGTATTTT. Its translation: CASSSRQGGSQRDTQYF.

The chain is built from TRBV5-1 and TRBJ2-3; 8 positions agree with TRBD1. This CDR3 comprises 14 residues. Unmatched junction bases numbered 3, after V lost 2 bases and J lost 4 bases. Germline loops: CDR1 SGHRS, CDR2 YFSETQ. The CDR3 nucleotides are TGCGCCAGCAGCTTTGGACAGGGCCCAGATACGCAGTATTTT. Encoded protein: CASSFGQGPDTQYF.

The rearrangement joins TRBV7-9 to TRBJ2-5; the D gene is possibly TRBD1 (5 bases). V was shortened by 2 bases and J by 5 bases, with 15 bases between the two germline ends. The CDR3 contains 15 residues. Germline V gene data show CDR1 as SEHNR and CDR2 as FQNEAQ (reference sequence). The CDR3 spells CASSLRRGAGETQYF. CDR3 nucleotide sequence: TGTGCCAGCAGCTTACGAAGGGGCGCAGGGGAGACCCAGTACTTC.

The V call is TRBV21-1, the J call TRBJ2-5; the listed D gene, TRBD2, was not tested against the DNA. TRBV21-1 is flagged as a pseudogene. The CDR3 spans 17 residues. This chain's CDR3 is CASSKGSAGQSQETQYF. The CDR3 nucleotides read TGTGCCAGCAGCAAAGGGAGTGCGGGCCAATCTCAAGAGACCCAGTACTTC.

The rearrangement uses TRBV30 and TRBJ2-5, with 7 bases matching TRBD1. V shed 2 bases, J shed 0 bases, and the junction held 9 bases outside the gene matches. This CDR3 is 16 amino acids long. The germline V gene encodes CDR1 GTSNPN and CDR2 SVGIG (reference sequence). The CDR3 sequence is CAWSRGQTRYQETQYF. In nucleotides, the CDR3 is TGTGCCTGGAGTCGGGGACAGACTCGGTACCAAGAGACCCAGTACTTC. The whole variable domain, filled in from reference TRBV30 and TRBJ2-5, reads SQTIHQWPATLVQPVGSPLSLECTVEGTSNPNLYWYRQAAGRGLQLLFYSVGIGQISSEVPQNLSASRPQDRQFILSSKKLLLSDSGFYLCAWSRGQTRYQETQYFGPGTRLLVL.

The rearrangement uses TRBV27 and TRBJ2-1, with 7 positions matching TRBD2. V lost 4 bases to trimming and J lost 4 bases; unmatched junction nucleotides: 4. The CDR3 length is 14 residues. Germline-derived CDR1 and CDR2 are MNHEY and SMNVEV (reference sequence). In nucleotides, the CDR3 is TGTGCCAGCAGTTCCTTAGCGGGTTACAATGAGCAGTTCTTC. It encodes CASSSLAGYNEQFF.

This chain links TRBV7-8 with TRBJ2-7; D gene uncertain. Germline-derived CDR1 and CDR2 are SGHVS and FQNEAQ. This CDR3 spans 11 amino acids. V shed 5 bases and J shed 6 bases, with 8 bases lying between them. The CDR3 sequence is CASSHSIEQYF. In nucleotides, the CDR3 is TGTGCCAGCAGCCATAGTATCGAGCAGTACTTC.

V is TRBV19 and J is TRBJ2-7, with D unresolved. In germline, CDR1 is LNHDA, CDR2 SQIVND (reference sequence). This CDR3 spans 17 amino acids. V was shortened by 2 bases and J by 2 bases, with 19 bases between the two germline ends. The CDR3 sequence is CASSIPSPSAAPYEQYF. In DNA form, the CDR3 reads TGTGCCAGTAGTATACCCTCACCTTCAGCAGCGCCCTACGAGCAGTACTTC.

The rearrangement joins TRBV27 to TRBJ2-7, with TRBD1 matching 8 bases. Germline loops: CDR1 MNHEY, CDR2 SMNVEV (reference sequence). This CDR3 has 18 residues. Unmatched junction bases numbered 14, after V lost 1 base and J lost 3 bases. In nucleotides, the CDR3 is TGTGCCAGCAGTTTATTTCCAGGGGGCGCATCTCAGTACTACGAGCAGTACTTC. This translates into CASSLFPGGASQYYEQYF.

This clone showed up just a few times. This sequence joins TRBV15 and TRBJ1-3; unclear D gene. The germline V gene has CDR1 LNHNV and CDR2 YYDKDF (reference sequence). With 2 bases removed from V and 4 bases from J, the gap between germline ends came to 6 bases. The CDR3 covers 13 residues. Here the CDR3 reads CATSRKSGNTIYF. As DNA, the CDR3 is TGTGCCACCAGCAGAAAATCAGGAAACACCATATATTTT.

J is TRBJ2-7 and V is TRBV2; 10 nucleotides match TRBD1. Losses at the gene ends were 8 bases for V and 7 bases for J; bases not matched to a gene: 8. Germline assignment: CDR1 SNHLY and CDR2 FYNNEI. This CDR3 is built from 13 residues. For the CDR3, the DNA is TGTGCCAGCGCGGGACAGGGGACGGGTGAGCAGTACTTC. Protein: CASAGQGTGEQYF.

The chain recombines TRBV5-1 with TRBJ1-1, with 7 bases aligning to TRBD1. The CDR3 is made up of 15 amino acids. CDR1 and CDR2 (germline): SGHRS, YFSETQ. Losses at the gene ends were 0 bases for V and 4 bases for J; bases not matched to a gene: 6. CDR3 nucleotide sequence: TGCGCCAGCAGCTTGGGTAGGGGGCAGTTCACTGAAGCTTTCTTT. Protein product: CASSLGRGQFTEAFF.

The genes are TRBV6-2 or TRBV6-3 and TRBJ2-1; tentative D call: TRBD2 (5 bases). The CDR3 consists of 13 residues. Looked up from germline, CDR1 is MNHEY and CDR2 is SVGEGT. V shed 2 bases and J shed 3 bases, with 5 bases lying between them. In nucleotides, the CDR3 is TGTGCCAGCAGTTACCGGGACTACAATGAGCAGTTCTTC. Translating gives CASSYRDYNEQFF.

The CDR3 DNA is TGTGCCACCAGCAGAGGGCTCGCCGTGAACACTGAAGCTTTCTTT. Protein product: CATSRGLAVNTEAFF. The chain couples TRBV15 to TRBJ1-1, with D uncertain. Trimming stripped 1 base from V and 0 bases from J, with 9 bases between. Germline CDR1 LNHNV, CDR2 YYDKDF (reference sequence). The CDR3 has 15 amino acids.

This clone appeared a single time. The chain combines TRBV30 with TRBJ2-6; TRBD2 is a possible D gene (5 bases). The CDR3 extends over 18 amino acids. Germline V gene data show CDR1 as GTSNPN and CDR2 as SVGIG (reference sequence). Trimming took off 0 bases at V and 0 bases at J, with 15 bases between the two ends. The CDR3 spells CAWSVPLAMYSGANVLTF. The CDR3 DNA reads as TGTGCCTGGAGTGTACCTCTAGCTATGTACTCTGGGGCCAACGTCCTGACTTTC.